This TCR beta chain was sequenced for a study of radiotherapy plus CTLA-4 blockade in lung cancer. The data were produced by immunoSEQ multiplex PCR, yet TCRdb's version contains in-frame clones alone and is incomplete. Of about 38,000 clones in the sample, about 86% were seen once. J gave up 6 bases and V 4 bases, and 9 bases lay outside the gene matches. The germline gives CDR1 SGHAT, CDR2 FQNNGV. The CDR3 extends over 16 amino acids. The specimen comprised peripheral blood, sampled from a patient treated with radiotherapy plus ipilimumab. The receptor comes from a human donor with non-small cell lung cancer whose response to radiotherapy plus ipilimumab could not be evaluated. This chain uses TRBV11-2 with TRBJ1-1; TRBD1 matches 12 bases. This chain's CDR3 is CASSYSGTGGGAEAFF. The CDR3 DNA reads as TGTGCCAGCAGCTACTCCGGGACAGGGGGCGGCGCTGAAGCTTTCTTT.